The clone carrying this T cell receptor (beta chain) was detected only a few times. What it binds is unknown. The data derive from a study of cytomegalovirus exposure and HLA in healthy donors. Primers: 60 Vbeta forward and 13 Jbeta reverse. The repertoire was sequenced with immunoSEQ multiplex PCR; TCRdb's copy has only in-frame clones and lacks some. The sample has 110,000 to 150,000 clones, nearly 10% seen once. The CDR3 covers 18 residues. The germline V gene encodes CDR1 SGHNT and CDR2 YYREEE (reference sequence). Trimming removed 3 bases from V and 0 bases from J, with 18 bases in between. Study outcomes and limitations: When a later analysis was performed, an Asian-associated ancestry cluster reportedly had fewer N-insertions than the roughly 640-donor mean. The presence/absence work took it that sequencing depth was about the same across donors. In a later analysis, HLA-C alleles had the fewest associated TCRs, DRB1 alleles the most. According to a later analysis, most TCR beta chains associated with CMV appeared HLA-restricted.

The gene calls are TRBV5-4 and TRBJ1-4, with a weak D call TRBD1 (6 bases). This TCR came from a man aged 45-65 years in good health and CMV-seronegative. Material for sequencing was PBMCs. This CDR3 reads CASSWATGHGATNEKLFF. The CDR3, as DNA: TGTGCCAGCAGCTGGGCCACAGGGCATGGGGCAACTAATGAAAAACTGTTTTTT.